The clone carrying this T cell receptor (beta chain) occurred a few times. No antigen is known for it. The source of the sample is a study of T-cell reconstitution after alpha-beta-depleted transplantation in children. Preparation of the TCRbeta library was carried out with unique molecular identifiers. Via MiXCR, TCRdb re-called the PCR reads, giving one row per CDR3 protein. The table lists some 440,000 distinct CDR3 sequences, roughly 15% of them singletons. Germline CDR1 SNHLY, CDR2 FYNNEI. This CDR3 is 11 amino acids long. V was trimmed by 2 bases and J by 5 bases, leaving 3 bases between them. Study outcomes and limitations: After transplant, at about two months, alpha-beta T cells were reportedly derived from several hundred expanded graft clones. Newly produced T cells mostly provided counts and TCRbeta diversity after one year, as hyperexpanded clones declined.

The rearrangement joins TRBV2 to TRBJ2-5; no firm D call. Source: PBMCs, mostly from graft donor cells, taken 360 days after TCRalphabeta/CD19-depleted stem cell transplant. The sequence was collected from a boy less than two years old who had a stem cell transplant for Wiskott-Aldrich syndrome, so the T cells may come from the graft donor. The CDR3 region is CASSEPETQYF. The CDR3 DNA reads as TGTGCCAGCAGTGAACCGGAGACCCAGTACTTC. Supplemented by reference TRBV2 and TRBJ2-5, the full variable domain reads EPEVTQTPSHQVTQMGQEVILRCVPISNHLYFYWYRQILGQKVEFLVSFYNNEISEKSEIFDDQFSVERPDGSNFTLKIRSTKLEDSAMYFCASSEPETQYFGPGTRLLVL.